The present T cell receptor beta chain was sequenced within a study of T cells after yellow fever vaccination. Looking at the study overall: SMART-Seq v4 Ultra Low Input prepared the low-cell-number fractions.

Study-wide results and limits: Peak timing came faster in the weaker secondary response, day 5 versus 15. Booster samples showed a return of most primary-vaccination clones (roughly 96% CD4, about 88% CD8). Researchers cautioned that FACS-sorted repertoires could harbor abundant clonotypes contaminating from the bulk population.

From the 5' RACE reads, TCRdb called clonotypes with MiXCR, one entry per CDR3 protein. The repertoire includes a few hundred thousand distinct CDR3 sequences, roughly an eighth of them detected once, and 3.2% sits in the top ten. Notes on this clonotype: The antigen is undetermined.

The source material was CD4+ T cells sorted from PBMCs, sampled 15 days after the yellow fever booster vaccination. The source is a young man who received the YFV17D yellow fever vaccine.

The CDR3 coding sequence is TGTGCCAGCGGGGCCGGGCGTAGCACAGATACGCAGTATTTT. It codes for CASGAGRSTDTQYF. This rearrangement joins TRBV6-5 to TRBJ2-3; weak D call: TRBD1 (5 bases). The germline V and J ends were trimmed by 8 bases and 0 bases, with 12 bases remaining between them. The germline CDR1 and CDR2 sequences are MNHEY and SVGAGI. The length of the CDR3 is 14 residues.